The 3 T cell receptor beta chains reported below all come from one sample, sequenced in a study of T cells in women clearing cervical HPV infection. TCRdb's copy holds only in-frame clones and misses some; the assay was immunoSEQ multiplex PCR. The table for this sample gives 15,000 to 20,000 clones. Sequencing used blood buffy coat. The receptors here all came from a woman aged 18-70 years with a cervical HPV16 infection that either progressed to CIN3+ or cleared (not recorded which).

Regarding this clone: The read ends 3 residues before the CDR3 terminus; that terminus is restored from the germline J gene. This rearrangement joins TRBV14 to TRBJ1-1; D perhaps matches TRBD1 (5 bases). This CDR3 has 13 amino acids. V was cut by 0 bases and J by 5 bases, with 7 bases left in between. The germline V gene has CDR1 SGHDN and CDR2 FVKESK. CDR3 bases read: TGTGCCAGCAGCCAAGACCGACAGACTGAA. It codes for CASSQDRQTE. The CDR3, in full, reads CASSQDRQTEAFF.

CDR3 residues: CAISESTGTETQYF. The covered CDR3 bases are TGTGCCATCAGTGAGTCAACAGGGACAGAGACC. The gene calls are TRBV10-3 and TRBJ2-5, with a tentative D call TRBD1 (6 bases). The CDR3 end falls 3 residues outside the read, so it is completed with the germline J gene. The V gene's germline CDR1 is ENHRY and CDR2 SYGVKD. The CDR3 sequence is 14 residues long. V was shortened by 0 bases and J by 4 bases, with 9 bases between the two germline ends.

Incomplete CDR3 DNA: TGTGCCAGCAGCTCGAGGACTGGGAACACTGAA. Translation gives CASSSRTGNTE. The CDR3 reads in full as CASSSRTGNTEAFF. V and J are TRBV7-2 and TRBJ1-1; D gene uncertain. The read ends 3 residues shy of where the CDR3 ends; the end is completed using the germline J gene. The CDR3 is 14 amino acids. Germline values: CDR1 SGHTA, CDR2 FQGNSA. Trimming took 4 bases from V and 1 from J, leaving 10 bases between them.